This T cell receptor (beta chain) was observed in a study of T cell responses to AZD1222 COVID-19 vaccine (dated by TCRdb to the early 2020s). Regarding the complete study: AZD1222 recipients given second doses at about 4 weeks or at about 12 weeks were pooled, since spike-specific TCR depth and breadth were not found to differ between the two schedules. TCR sequencing was performed for about 240 trial participants, of whom about 210 were given two doses of AZD1222 and approximately 25 were given two doses of MenACWY control vaccine. Trial participants were enrolled by age into 18-55, 56-69 and 70-plus year subgroups, with around 140, 26 and 57 TCR-sequenced participants respectively. Overall study outcomes, separate from this receptor: Reportedly, close to half of the unique spike-specific TCRs recognized epitopes lying outside the regions that are mutated in the B.1.351 and B.1.1.7 variants. Most participants were white British and females outnumbered males, and the authors suggested that clonal diversity may have been underestimated. Because no day 14 peak-response samples were available, repertoires were characterized only after the peak T cell response. The whole spike protein was spanned by vaccine-associated CD4 TCRs, and dominant responses were seen in regions 160-218 and 743-854. In the small 56-69-year group, the increase in depth fell short of significance, most likely because of low power. Only a handful of AZD1222 recipients were SARS-CoV-2 seropositive at baseline, limiting conclusions about previously exposed vaccinees. A significant rise in spike-specific TCR breadth and depth was observed after two AZD1222 doses relative to day 0 and relative to MenACWY recipients.

The CDR3 regions of human TCRbeta chains were analyzed by immunosequencing. Processing in the source paper ran as follows. TCRs in the repertoires were compared against a reference library of SARS-CoV-2-specific TCRs that had been generated with the MIRA antigen-specificity platform. Breadth was defined as the fraction of unique TCRs that were SARS-CoV-2-associated, and depth was defined as the fraction of total T cells that were SARS-CoV-2-associated. Each spike-specific TCR was assigned to its reactive spike region and to a CD4 or CD8 class using the MIRA data. Log10-transformed breadth and depth values were compared by one-way ANOVA with Sidak's multiple comparisons tests. In TCRdb, the immuneACCESS table is reduced to in-frame sequences with V and J assigned. These tables do not hold every clone; where another copy was compared, an unresolved V gene accounts for under half, and the others remain unexplained. That table supplies the V and J calls and clone size; D and trimming were determined from the DNA. This sample gives about 86,000 clones in total; around 73% of them show up just once. The ten biggest clones cover more than 20% of the sample.

Trimming at the junction amounts to 3 bases on V and 3 bases on J, and the germline ends lie 12 bases apart. Measured from the cysteine to the phenylalanine, the CDR3 is 14 residues long. Here the CDR3 DNA is all that survives: 42 bases in frame from base 1. CDR1 and CDR2 were assigned from the germline V gene (reference sequence) as SEHNR and FQNEAQ. As regards this clone: It has no known antigen specificity. The record has no base qualities; no much larger clone is one base away.

This sample's time point label indicates: baseline before first vaccination. Vaccinee samples were obtained from the UK trials COV001 and COV002, which included a single-blind randomized controlled phase 2/3 trial of AZD1222 (ChAdOx1 nCoV-19) in healthy adults. For TCRbeta chain sequencing, PBMC samples were collected from trial participants at day 0 and at day 28 after the second dose. The sequencing used peripheral blood, collected on day 0 of AZD1222 vaccination. The sequence is built from TRBV7-9 and TRBJ2-7; possibly the D gene is TRBD2, per 6 matching bases. This receptor was taken from an adult in good health. The CDR3 here reads CASSLAGWNYEQYF. The DNA reads TGTGCCAGCAGCTTGGCGGGATGGAACTACGAGCAGTACTTC.